The next 11 T cell receptor beta chains were all read from a single sample in a study of blood T cell repertoires in COVID-19 (dated by TCRdb to 2019 to 2021). Preparation of the library involved the immunoSEQ multiplex PCR assay. The clones in this table, taken by TCRdb from immuneACCESS, are in-frame only. Not every clone is retained; where verified, under half of the shortfall comes from an unresolved V gene, and the cause of the rest is unknown. The table for this sample lists 350,000 to 500,000 clones; 80% to 90% of them were counted only once. 0.8% to 0.9% of the sample belongs to the ten largest clones. The sample taken for sequencing was peripheral blood. These receptors all come from a man younger than 30 with COVID-19, enrolled during active disease.

The rearrangement links TRBV25-1 to TRBJ2-2; maybe TRBD2 (5 bases). CDR1 and CDR2 from the germline V gene are MGHDK and SYGVNS. The length of the CDR3 is 15 residues. V was trimmed by 4 bases and J by 5 bases, leaving 14 bases between them. The CDR3 loop reads CASSVKGDPTGELFF. DNA for the CDR3: TGTGCCAGCAGTGTGAAGGGAGATCCTACCGGGGAGCTGTTTTTT. Complete variable domain (other parts from reference TRBV25-1 and TRBJ2-2): EADIYQTPRYLVIGTGKKITLECSQTMGHDKMYWYQQDPGMELHLIHYSYGVNSTEKGDLSSESTVSRIRTEHFPLTLESARPSHTSQYLCASSVKGDPTGELFFGEGSRLTVL.

This chain uses TRBV19 with TRBJ2-2; 9 nucleotides match TRBD2. The CDR3 is 16 amino acids. Germline loops: CDR1 LNHDA, CDR2 SQIVND (reference sequence). V lost 0 bases to trimming and J lost 8 bases; unmatched junction nucleotides: 7. CDR3 protein: CASSIDGLARLGELFF. CDR3 bases: TGTGCCAGTAGTATAGACGGACTAGCGCGGTTAGGGGAGCTGTTTTTT.

The count of this clone is one. V usage is TRBV3-1 (or the pseudogene TRBV3-2) and J usage is TRBJ1-2; D is uncertain. Germline assignment: CDR1 LGHDT and CDR2 YNNKEL (reference sequence). V was cut by 0 bases and J by 6 bases, with 14 bases left in between. This CDR3 spans 15 amino acids. The CDR3 DNA follows: TGTGCCAGCAGCCAAGATCGAGTGTCGGGGAATGGCTACACCTTC. It specifies CASSQDRVSGNGYTF.

This sequence joins TRBV6-2 or TRBV6-3 and TRBJ1-2; the D is unclear. CDR3 length: 16 amino acids. Germline CDR1 reads MNHEY; CDR2 reads SVGEGT. Deletions cut 2 bases from V and 5 bases from J, with 18 bases between. The CDR3 nucleotides read TGTGCCAGCAGTTACGAGACTACTAAGCCTCTTTATGGCTACACCTTC. Translated, it gives CASSYETTKPLYGYTF.

V and J are TRBV27 and TRBJ2-1; no clear D. Germline-derived CDR1 and CDR2 are MNHEY and SMNVEV (reference sequence). V was cut by 6 bases and J by 8 bases, with 5 bases left in between. The CDR3 sequence is 10 residues long. The CDR3 DNA follows: TGTGCCAGCAGCCCCGATGAGCAGTTCTTC. Protein sequence: CASSPDEQFF.

In its sample, this clone was seen a few times. The chain links TRBV5-8 to TRBJ2-7; 9 positions agree with TRBD1. The V gene end was trimmed by 4 bases and the J gene end by 6 bases; junction bases not matched to a gene: 11. The CDR3 runs to 15 residues. Germline assignment: CDR1 SGHTS and CDR2 YDEGEE. CDR3 loop: CASSKSGTGRGEQYF. CDR3 coding DNA: TGTGCCAGCAGCAAGTCCGGGACAGGGAGAGGCGAGCAGTACTTC.

J is TRBJ2-7 and V is TRBV5-1; 9 bases match TRBD2. CDR3 length equals 14 residues. V trimming: 1 base; J trimming: 7 bases; junction bases outside the gene matches: 6. Germline V lookup: CDR1 SGHRS, CDR2 YFSETQ. CDR3 coding DNA: TGCGCCAGCAGCTTGATAGCGGGAGTGGATGAGCAGTACTTC. Translated, it gives CASSLIAGVDEQYF.

This chain joins TRBV12-3 or TRBV12-4 and TRBJ2-3; D gene uncertain. V was pared by 4 bases and J by 6 bases, with 11 bases between. The CDR3 length is 13 residues. In nucleotides, the CDR3 is TGTGCCAGCAGTTGGAGCAGCCCTGATACGCAGTATTTT. It is translated as CASSWSSPDTQYF.

This clone was recorded only once. This rearrangement joins TRBV5-1 to TRBJ2-3, with D possibly matching TRBD1 (5 bases). The CDR3 covers 13 residues. Per germline, CDR1 SGHRS and CDR2 YFSETQ. The V and J ends lost 3 bases and 6 bases respectively, with 11 bases between them. CDR3 sequence reads: CASSSHRGDTQYF. CDR3 coding DNA: TGCGCCAGCAGCTCCCATAGGGGCGATACGCAGTATTTT.

The CDR3 region is CASSDHRAYEQYF. The CDR3 DNA follows: TGTGCCAGCAGTGACCACAGGGCGTACGAGCAGTACTTC. This sequence joins TRBV25-1 and TRBJ2-7, with D possibly TRBD1 on 6 matching bases. V shed 3 bases and J shed 4 bases, with 10 bases lying between them. Per germline, CDR1 MGHDK and CDR2 SYGVNS. The CDR3 covers 13 residues.

This clone occurred once. This chain uses TRBV6-2 or TRBV6-3 with TRBJ2-2; D gene uncertain. V lost 2 bases to trimming and J lost 5 bases, with 6 bases between them. This CDR3 is 13 amino acids long. Per germline, CDR1 MNHEY and CDR2 SVGEGT. This CDR3 is CASSYHTTGELFF. For the CDR3, the DNA is TGTGCCAGCAGTTACCACACAACCGGGGAGCTGTTTTTT.